Sequencing of this TCR beta chain was carried out in a study of technical replicates of blood from a handful of donors. Assay: immunoSEQ multiplex PCR; the TCRdb copy retains only in-frame clones and omits some. Seen here are roughly 90,000 clones, 85% to 95% observed once, and the top ten hold 0.2% to 0.25%. CDR1 and CDR2 (germline): SQVTM, ANQGSEA. The CDR3 length is 15 residues. The ends lost 5 bases at V and 0 bases at J; junction bases unmatched: 6. The sample taken for sequencing was T cells isolated from PBMCs. This chain joins TRBV29-1 and TRBJ2-2; TRBD1 agrees at 7 bases. The receptor was derived from a human donor in good health. The CDR3 sequence is CSVLRDRANTGELFF. The CDR3 bases are TGCAGCGTTTTGCGTGACAGGGCGAACACCGGGGAGCTGTTTTTT.